One and the same sample provided the 22 T cell receptor beta chains below, sequenced in a study of identical twins. TCRdb reprocessed the 5' RACE reads with MiXCR, giving one entry per CDR3 protein. The top ten clones hold 0.44% of a sample with just under 550,000 distinct CDR3 sequences, around 15% of them seen once. These same records also appear under a second study, on yellow fever vaccine responses in identical twins.

Material for sequencing was CD4+ T cells sorted from blood. The source of these receptors is a woman younger than 30 in good health.

This clonotype was seen a few times. This sequence joins TRBV12-3 or TRBV12-4 and TRBJ2-1; D not certain. With 3 bases removed from V and 8 bases from J, the gap between germline ends came to 5 bases. This CDR3 comprises 11 residues. The chain's CDR3 is CASSFRHEQFF. The CDR3 nucleotides read TGTGCCAGCAGTTTTCGGCATGAGCAGTTCTTC.

This clonotype has a handful of counts. J is TRBJ2-1 and V is TRBV3-1; 11 bases are shared with TRBD1. Germline V gives CDR1 LGHDT, CDR2 YNNKEL (reference sequence). The V and J ends lost 4 bases and 8 bases, in that order; junction bases with no gene match: 13. The CDR3 is 17 amino acids. DNA of the CDR3: TGTGCCAGCAGCCCACAACGTTGGACAGGGGGCTTGGATGAGCAGTTCTTC. Translating it yields CASSPQRWTGGLDEQFF.

This clonotype was picked up a small number of times. The chain carries TRBV9 and TRBJ1-4; D gene unclear. The CDR3 runs 13 residues. The germline gives CDR1 SGDLS, CDR2 YYNGEE. The ends were cut back, 0 bases at V and 8 bases at J, with 8 bases in the middle. In DNA, the CDR3 is TGTGCCAGCAGCGTAGGTCCGGGAGAAAAACTGTTTTTT. Translation gives CASSVGPGEKLFF.

A few counts support this clonotype. The genes are TRBV10-3 and TRBJ2-7; 7 bases align to TRBD2. V trimming: 9 bases; J trimming: 4 bases; junction bases outside the gene matches: 15. Germline V CDR1 and CDR2: ENHRY, SYGVKD. This CDR3 region has 15 residues. This CDR3 reads CAIAWAGDSVYEQYF. CDR3 nucleotides: TGTGCCATAGCCTGGGCGGGAGATTCTGTTTACGAGCAGTACTTC.

There are many counts of this clonotype. The rearrangement joins TRBV28 to TRBJ2-7, with D perhaps assigned TRBD1 or TRBD2 (5 bases each). V was trimmed by 5 bases and J by 0 bases, leaving 14 bases between them. The CDR3 runs to 15 residues. Per the germline V gene, CDR1 is MDHEN and CDR2 is SYDVKM. The CDR3: CASSPGGTLSYEQYF. For the CDR3, the DNA is TGTGCCAGCAGTCCGGGTGGGACCCTCTCCTACGAGCAGTACTTC. The full variable domain, in which reference TRBV28 and TRBJ2-7 provide the parts outside the CDR3, is DVKVTQSSRYLVKRTGEKVFLECVQDMDHENMFWYRQDPGLGLRLIYFSYDVKMKEKGDIPEGYSVSREKKERFSLILESASTNQTSMYLCASSPGGTLSYEQYFGPGTRLTVT.

J is TRBJ2-3 and V is TRBV29-1; 10 nucleotides align to TRBD2. Germline V gene data show CDR1 as SQVTM and CDR2 as ANQGSEA. The V gene end was trimmed by 4 bases and the J gene end by 4 bases; junction bases not matched to a gene: 8. This CDR3 spans 15 amino acids. CDR3 in DNA: TGCAGCGTTGCGTCCGGGACTAGCGTGTCAGATACGCAGTATTTT. This codes for CSVASGTSVSDTQYF.

The chain joins TRBV12-3 or TRBV12-4 to TRBJ2-1; 8 nucleotides agree with TRBD1. Unmatched junction bases numbered 2, after V lost 1 base and J lost 9 bases. The CDR3 contains 13 residues. This chain's CDR3 is CASSLGTGSEQFF. CDR3 nucleotide sequence: TGTGCCAGCAGTTTAGGGACAGGGTCTGAGCAGTTCTTC.

This chain links TRBV5-4 with TRBJ2-2, with D perhaps TRBD1 or TRBD2 (5 bases each). The CDR3 loop spans 16 amino acids. Deletions cut 4 bases from V and 5 bases from J, with 18 bases between. Germline V gene sequence: CDR1 SGHNT, CDR2 YYREEE (reference sequence). DNA of the CDR3: TGTGCCAGCAGCCGAGAATCCGGGGCATCTACCGGGGAGCTGTTTTTT. Translation gives CASSRESGASTGELFF.

A few counts support this clonotype. The genes are TRBV20-1 and TRBJ1-5; TRBD1 aligns across 7 bases. With V trimmed by 1 base and J by 6 bases, 3 bases remained unmatched. The CDR3 has 13 amino acids. Germline V gene lookup returns CDR1 DFQATT and CDR2 SNEGSKA (reference sequence). Written as DNA, the CDR3 is TGCAGTGCTAGAGCGACAGGGTTTCAGCCCCAGCATTTT. Translation gives CSARATGFQPQHF.

This clonotype came up a few times. This chain joins TRBV29-1 and TRBJ2-3; D not resolved. The CDR3 has 10 residues. Trimming shortened V by 3 bases and J by 10 bases, and 8 bases separated the two germline ends. Germline assignment: CDR1 SQVTM and CDR2 ANQGSEA. CDR3 nucleotide sequence: TGCAGCGTTGAGTCTACTTCGCAGTATTTT. This translates into CSVESTSQYF.

This clonotype showed up just a few times. The chain uses TRBV20-1 and TRBJ2-3, with 8 positions matching TRBD2. This CDR3 is 17 amino acids long. Per germline, CDR1 DFQATT and CDR2 SNEGSKA (reference sequence). With V trimmed by 0 bases and J by 4 bases, 12 bases remained unmatched. CDR3: CSARDLYRGGGADTQYF. CDR3 nucleotide sequence: TGCAGTGCTAGAGATCTATACCGGGGGGGCGGGGCAGATACGCAGTATTTT.

This clonotype came up a few times. The V gene is TRBV7-9, the J gene TRBJ2-1; D not resolved. The germline CDR1 and CDR2 sequences are SEHNR and FQNEAQ (reference sequence). There are 15 residues in the CDR3. The ends were cut back, 4 bases at V and 2 bases at J, with 12 bases in the middle. As DNA, the CDR3 is TGTGCCAGCAGCTCCCAACCCCTGGCCTACAATGAGCAGTTCTTC. Protein sequence: CASSSQPLAYNEQFF. Full variable domain (rest looked up from reference TRBV7-9 and TRBJ2-1): DTGVSQNPRHKITKRGQNVTFRCDPISEHNRLYWYRQTLGQGPEFLTYFQNEAQLEKSRLLSDRFSAERPKGSFSTLEIQRTEQGDSAMYLCASSSQPLAYNEQFFGPGTRLTVL.

This clonotype was seen once. The gene calls are TRBV27 and TRBJ1-6; D not certain. Germline assignment: CDR1 MNHEY and CDR2 SMNVEV (reference sequence). Between the trimmed V and J ends, which lost 8 bases and 2 bases, there was a span of 10 bases. The CDR3 length is 14 residues. CDR3 DNA sequence: TGTGCCAGCGGCGGCGGGACCTATAATTCACCCCTCCACTTT. It translates to CASGGGTYNSPLHF.

The chain combines TRBV18 with TRBJ1-4; no clear D gene. This CDR3 has 13 amino acids. V lost 5 bases and J lost 8, with 12 bases in between. Germline assignment: CDR1 KGHSH and CDR2 LQKENI. For the CDR3, the DNA is TGTGCCAGCTCAGCGAGAGAGCTGGAAAAACTGTTTTTT. Protein: CASSARELEKLFF.

In its sample, this clonotype was seen a few times. The genes are TRBV10-2 and TRBJ1-1, with D tentatively TRBD1 (5 bases). The CDR3 spans 12 residues. The germline V gene has CDR1 WSHSY and CDR2 SAAADI. The ends were cut back, 2 bases at V and 10 bases at J, with 11 bases in the middle. Here the CDR3 DNA reads TGCGCCAGCAGTGAGGGGGGTTCGCGAGCTTTCTTT. Its protein is CASSEGGSRAFF.

The chain links TRBV6-5 to TRBJ2-7, with 9 bases that match TRBD2. Germline V CDR1 and CDR2: MNHEY, SVGAGI. The CDR3 totals 19 residues. Trimming cost V 0 bases and J 4 bases; bases outside gene matches: 16. The CDR3: CASSYSGRIPGLATYEQYF. In nucleotides, the CDR3 is TGTGCCAGCAGTTACTCTGGTAGAATACCGGGACTAGCCACTTACGAGCAGTACTTC.

Concerning this clonotype itself: One end of the junction fails to match germline, which may point to a read error. The chain uses TRBV14 and TRBJ1-1; D is undetermined. Germline CDR1 reads SGHDN; CDR2 reads FVKESK. The CDR3 extends over 10 amino acids. Here the CDR3 DNA reads TGTGCCAGCAGCCAAGATAAGGAGGTCTTT. Amino acid sequence: CASSQDKEVF.

This sequence joins TRBV20-1 and TRBJ2-7; D is undetermined. V lost 5 bases, J lost 0 bases, and 11 bases lay in between. This CDR3 has 13 amino acids. Per germline, CDR1 DFQATT and CDR2 SNEGSKA (reference sequence). The CDR3 loop is CSADRHGSYEQYV. Written as DNA, the CDR3 is TGCAGTGCTGACCGACATGGCTCCTACGAGCAGTACGTC.

This clonotype was seen a handful of times. V usage is TRBV28 and J usage is TRBJ1-2; D perhaps matches TRBD1 (5 bases). CDR1 is MDHEN, CDR2 SYDVKM, per germline. V lost 3 bases, J lost 1 base, and 18 bases lay in between. This CDR3 has 17 residues. The CDR3 coding sequence is TGTGCCAGCAGTTTCTTATTGGCTCGGGACTTTAACTATGGCTACACCTTC. It is translated as CASSFLLARDFNYGYTF.

In its sample, this clonotype was seen many times. J is TRBJ2-7 and V is TRBV3-1; unclear D gene. Germline CDR1 and CDR2: LGHDT and YNNKEL (reference sequence). CDR3 length: 13 residues. V was pared by 0 bases and J by 4 bases, with 7 bases between. The CDR3 region is CASSQDPGYEQYF. The CDR3, as DNA: TGTGCCAGCAGCCAAGATCCCGGGTACGAGCAGTACTTC.

Note on this clonotype: No conserved phenylalanine or tryptophan ends this CDR3, so it is likely a read error. This chain links TRBV7-9 with TRBJ2-3; D not resolved. V lost 4 bases to trimming and J lost 6 bases, with 8 bases between them. The germline gives CDR1 SEHNR, CDR2 FQNEAQ (reference sequence). CDR3 length: 12 amino acids. CDR3 nucleotide sequence: TGTGCCAGCAGCTCCCCCTTCGATACGCAGTATTCT. It codes for CASSSPFDTQYS.

This clonotype has a count of ten or more. The chain joins TRBV20-1 to TRBJ2-1; TRBD1 might be the D (6 bases). The germline V gene has CDR1 DFQATT and CDR2 SNEGSKA (reference sequence). V was shortened by 1 base and J by 0 bases, with 7 bases between the two germline ends. CDR3 size: 14 residues. The CDR3 is CSARGGLSYNEQFF. For the CDR3, the DNA is TGCAGTGCTAGAGGGGGGCTCTCCTACAATGAGCAGTTCTTC.